Below are 27 T cell receptor beta chains sequenced from a single sample in a study of OX40 agonist ivuxolimab in advanced cancers. Method: immunoSEQ multiplex PCR; TCRdb's copy keeps in-frame clones and lacks some. This table holds tens of thousands of clones, less than 90% found once. The sample consisted of CD4+ or CD8+ T cells sorted from blood, taken in a trial of the OX40 agonist ivuxolimab. Receptor source: an adult with an advanced solid tumor such as melanoma, head and neck, liver or kidney cancer.

This clone was recorded once. J is TRBJ2-2 and V is TRBV4-3; D is perhaps TRBD1 (6 bases). The CDR3 has 14 residues. Germline loops: CDR1 LGHNA, CDR2 YSLEER. Trimming shortened V by 6 bases and J by 3 bases, and 11 bases separated the two germline ends. CDR3 protein: CASREQGHTGELFF. In DNA form, the CDR3 reads TGCGCCAGCAGAGAACAGGGTCACACCGGGGAGCTGTTTTTT.

The gene calls are TRBV7-9 and TRBJ1-4; D ambiguous. V shed 5 bases and J shed 3 bases, with 16 bases lying between them. CDR3 length: 16 residues. Germline V gene data show CDR1 as SEHNR and CDR2 as FQNEAQ (reference sequence). CDR3 nucleotides: TGTGCCAGCAGCCGTGGGTTTGGCGCGGCTAATGAAAAACTGTTTTTT. Translating gives CASSRGFGAANEKLFF.

Of note for this clone: The same CDR3 arises from other DNA sequences in this sample as well. The CDR3 sequence: CASSLGQANTEAFF. Here the CDR3 DNA reads TGTGCCAGCAGCTTAGGACAGGCGAACACTGAAGCTTTCTTT. The chain is built from TRBV11-2 and TRBJ1-1, with D possibly matching TRBD1 (6 bases). Trimming shortened V by 1 base and J by 1 base, and 7 bases separated the two germline ends. CDR1 and CDR2 from the germline V gene are SGHAT and FQNNGV. CDR3 length: 14 amino acids.

The chain is built from TRBV6-6 and TRBJ1-1, with D hard to call. The CDR3 is made up of 16 amino acids. Trimming left V 6 bases short and J 0 bases short, with 17 bases between. Germline values: CDR1 MNHNY, CDR2 SVGAGI (reference sequence). CDR3 in amino acids: CASSPPGLWMNTEAFF. Here the CDR3 DNA reads TGTGCCAGCAGCCCTCCCGGGTTGTGGATGAACACTGAAGCTTTCTTT.

The gene calls are TRBV6-5 and TRBJ1-1; TRBD1 aligns across 7 bases. This CDR3 contains 14 residues. V lost 6 bases, J lost 1 base, and 5 bases stayed unmatched. The germline V gene has CDR1 MNHEY and CDR2 SVGAGI. The CDR3 region is CASSGGDRNTEAFF. CDR3 sequence (DNA): TGTGCCAGCAGCGGGGGGGACAGGAACACTGAAGCTTTCTTT.

The rearrangement links TRBV5-1 to TRBJ2-5; D perhaps matches TRBD2 (5 bases). The CDR3 spans 15 residues. Germline V CDR1 and CDR2: SGHRS, YFSETQ. Trimming removed 0 bases at V and 0 bases at J, with 9 bases between. This CDR3 is CASSLAATNQETQYF. Here the CDR3 DNA reads TGCGCCAGCAGCTTGGCCGCGACTAACCAAGAGACCCAGTACTTC.

V is TRBV2 and J is TRBJ1-1; D is uncertain. Trimming left V 2 bases short and J 5 bases short, with 9 bases between. This CDR3 has 13 amino acids. Germline CDR1 is SNHLY and CDR2 is FYNNEI. DNA for the CDR3: TGTGCCAGCAGTGAACAAGGAGGGACTGAAGCTTTCTTT. This sequence encodes CASSEQGGTEAFF.

The chain uses TRBV14 and TRBJ1-4; the D gene is possibly TRBD1 (6 bases). Germline assignment: CDR1 SGHDN and CDR2 FVKESK. Trimming cost V 3 bases and J 6 bases, with 11 bases left between them. This CDR3 is 14 amino acids long. Here the CDR3 reads CASSQWTEHEKLFF. The CDR3 nucleotides read TGTGCCAGCAGCCAGTGGACAGAGCATGAAAAACTGTTTTTT.

The chain has TRBV18 and TRBJ2-7; 9 bases fit TRBD1. This CDR3 is 15 amino acids long. The V gene end was trimmed by 6 bases and the J gene end by 6 bases; junction bases not matched to a gene: 12. Germline V lookup: CDR1 KGHSH, CDR2 LQKENI. CDR3 amino acids: CASSPDLGTGSEQYF. CDR3 nucleotide sequence: TGTGCCAGCTCCCCCGACCTTGGGACAGGGTCCGAGCAGTACTTC.

The chain carries TRBV11-3 and TRBJ2-3; D possibly uses TRBD1 or TRBD2 (5 bases each). CDR3 size: 14 residues. V was trimmed by 1 base and J by 5 bases, leaving 10 bases between them. Germline V gene lookup returns CDR1 SGHNT and CDR2 YENEEA. The DNA for the CDR3 is TGTGCCAGCAGCTTAGGAGGGGTTGGAGATACGCAGTATTTT. This encodes CASSLGGVGDTQYF.

The rearrangement links TRBV7-2 to TRBJ2-2, with unresolved D. This CDR3 is built from 13 residues. The germline CDR1 and CDR2 sequences are SGHTA and FQGNSA. The germline V and J ends were trimmed by 1 base and 6 bases, with 6 bases remaining between them. The CDR3 coding sequence is TGTGCCAGCAGCTTAGTCTACCCCGGGGAGCTGTTTTTT. Its translation is CASSLVYPGELFF.

V is TRBV28 and J is TRBJ1-2; D remains unclear. Trimming removed 4 bases from V and 1 base from J, with 10 bases in between. CDR1 MDHEN and CDR2 SYDVKM come from the germline V gene. The CDR3 runs 14 residues. The CDR3 loop reads CASSSQSSNYGYTF. CDR3 bases: TGTGCCAGCAGTTCACAGTCCAGTAACTATGGCTACACCTTC.

The CDR3 loop reads CSVEKDSYEQYF. The DNA of the CDR3 is TGCAGCGTTGAAAAGGACAGTTACGAGCAGTACTTC. The chain couples TRBV29-1 to TRBJ2-7; weak D call: TRBD1 (6 bases). This CDR3 has 12 residues. Trimming pared 2 bases from V and 4 bases from J, leaving 9 bases between. The V gene's germline CDR1 is SQVTM and CDR2 ANQGSEA.

The chain couples TRBV5-1 to TRBJ2-3; tentatively, D is TRBD2 (7 bases). The germline V gene encodes CDR1 SGHRS and CDR2 YFSETQ. The CDR3 totals 15 residues. V lost 4 bases and J 5 bases, leaving 17 bases between the germline ends. This chain's CDR3 is CASSPEGGAIDTQYF. The DNA of the CDR3 is TGCGCCAGCAGCCCCGAGGGGGGGGCGATAGATACGCAGTATTTT.

This clone was picked up a small number of times. The chain joins TRBV14 to TRBJ2-5; D possibly corresponds to TRBD2 (5 bases). In germline, CDR1 is SGHDN, CDR2 FVKESK. This CDR3 comprises 15 residues. The V and J ends lost 4 bases and 2 bases respectively, with 14 bases between them. The CDR3 DNA follows: TGTGCCAGCAGCCCACAAATAGGAGGTCAAGAGACCCAGTACTTC. It specifies CASSPQIGGQETQYF.

The chain uses TRBV5-8 and TRBJ1-6; no clear D. V lost 1 base to trimming and J lost 4 bases, with 9 bases between them. Germline V gene lookup returns CDR1 SGHTS and CDR2 YDEGEE. The CDR3 extends over 15 amino acids. This CDR3 reads CASSLIPRYNSPLHF. For the CDR3, the DNA is TGTGCCAGCAGCTTGATACCCAGGTATAATTCACCCCTCCACTTT.

The rearrangement links TRBV28 to TRBJ2-5; the D gene could be TRBD1 or TRBD2 (5 bases each). This CDR3 contains 15 residues. The V gene lost 5 bases and the J gene lost 0 bases, with 13 bases spanning the gap. From germline, CDR1 is MDHEN and CDR2 SYDVKM. The CDR3 protein is CASSLRRDHQETQYF. The CDR3 DNA is TGTGCCAGCAGTCTACGCCGGGACCACCAAGAGACCCAGTACTTC.

The rearrangement links TRBV30 to TRBJ2-3; 7 bases are shared with TRBD1. CDR1 and CDR2 from the germline V gene are GTSNPN and SVGIG (reference sequence). The CDR3 loop spans 11 amino acids. With V trimmed by 4 bases and J by 5 bases, 0 bases remained unmatched. CDR3 sequence reads: CAWTGGDTQYF. CDR3 in DNA: TGTGCCTGGACAGGGGGAGATACGCAGTATTTT.

J is TRBJ1-1 and V is TRBV7-8; no reliable D call. The CDR3 runs 15 residues. CDR1 and CDR2 from the germline V gene are SGHVS and FQNEAQ. The ends were cut back, 4 bases at V and 2 bases at J, with 14 bases in the middle. The CDR3 reads CASSSGLSANTEAFF. CDR3 in DNA: TGTGCCAGCAGCTCTGGTCTTAGCGCTAACACTGAAGCTTTCTTT.

There are a few counts of this clone. The gene calls are TRBV7-2 and TRBJ2-6, with D tentatively TRBD1 (5 bases). The CDR3 has 16 amino acids. The germline V and J ends were trimmed by 1 base and 5 bases, with 12 bases remaining between them. Germline V lookup: CDR1 SGHTA, CDR2 FQGNSA. Here the CDR3 reads CASSLGVGLRANVLTF. The DNA of the CDR3 is TGTGCCAGCAGCTTAGGGGTGGGGCTCCGGGCCAACGTCCTGACTTTC.

The chain uses TRBV4-2 and TRBJ2-3, with 12 bases that match TRBD1. The length of the CDR3 is 18 residues. J lost 6 bases, V lost 0 bases, and 10 bases had no gene match. The V gene's germline CDR1 is LGHNA and CDR2 YNFKEQ. For the CDR3, the DNA is TGTGCCAGCAGCCAAGATCAAAGGGACAGGGGGCGCGCGGATACGCAGTATTTT. Residues: CASSQDQRDRGRADTQYF.

V gene TRBV6-6 combines with J gene TRBJ2-1; a possible D gene is TRBD1 (5 bases). Germline CDR1 is MNHNY and CDR2 is SVGAGI (reference sequence). CDR3 length equals 15 residues. V was cut by 10 bases and J by 1 base, with 17 bases left in between. The CDR3 DNA sequence: TGTGCCACCCGGCTGGAAGGGGCTTCCTACAATGAGCAGTTCTTC. Amino acid sequence: CATRLEGASYNEQFF.

About this clone: The sample contains more than one DNA sequence encoding this CDR3. The chain links TRBV5-6 to TRBJ2-1; D not resolved. V was clipped by 2 bases and J by 3 bases, with 6 bases between them. This CDR3 comprises 13 residues. Germline V gives CDR1 SGHDT, CDR2 YYEEEE. The CDR3 region is CASSLRFYNEQFF. DNA for the CDR3: TGTGCCAGCAGCTTAAGGTTCTACAATGAGCAGTTCTTC.

The rearrangement joins TRBV7-2 to TRBJ1-2; 8 bases match TRBD1. Germline CDR1 SGHTA, CDR2 FQGNSA. The ends lost 5 bases at V and 4 bases at J; junction bases unmatched: 9. This CDR3 is built from 15 residues. CDR3 bases: TGTGCCAGCAGCATAGGACAGGGCGGTCTCTATGGCTACACCTTC. Its translation: CASSIGQGGLYGYTF.

The rearrangement links TRBV5-5 to TRBJ2-1; 12 bases map to TRBD2. The V gene end was trimmed by 3 bases and the J gene end by 6 bases; junction bases not matched to a gene: 13. CDR3 length: 18 amino acids. Germline V gene data show CDR1 as SGHKS and CDR2 as YYEKEE (reference sequence). The CDR3 DNA sequence: TGTGCCAGCAGCTCGAAACCAGAACGACTAGCGGGAGCCAATGAGCAGTTCTTC. This translates into CASSSKPERLAGANEQFF.

V and J are TRBV5-1 and TRBJ1-2; D is unresolved. The germline CDR1 and CDR2 sequences are SGHRS and YFSETQ. V gave up 0 bases and J gave up 4 bases, with 16 bases separating them. The CDR3 has 16 residues. CDR3 sequence reads: CASSLEGGSLSYGYTF. The CDR3 coding sequence is TGCGCCAGCAGCTTGGAGGGAGGCAGTCTATCCTATGGCTACACCTTC.

The chain combines TRBV7-9 with TRBJ1-1; 11 nucleotides line up with TRBD1. The CDR3 length is 15 residues. CDR1 SEHNR and CDR2 FQNEAQ come from the germline V gene (reference sequence). J lost 2 bases, V lost 6 bases, and 5 bases had no gene match. DNA of the CDR3: TGTGCCAGCAGTTATGGACAGGGGGCAAACACTGAAGCTTTCTTT. Its protein product is CASSYGQGANTEAFF.